This TCR beta chain was retrieved from a study of post-analysis software for immune sequencing data. General observations from the study: Comparison with controls showed significantly lower normalized Chao1 diversity in multiple sclerosis patients. Five or six TRBV segments, including TRBV5-6, TRBV5-1 and TRBV20-1, were more frequent in patients than controls.

The table lists this clonotype with a few counts. Its antigen is not identified. V lost 0 bases and J 6 bases, leaving 10 bases between the germline ends. Germline assignment: CDR1 KGHSY and CDR2 FQNENV. The CDR3 extends over 14 amino acids. Each TCR beta cDNA library carried unique molecular identifiers. TCRdb recomputed calls from the PCR reads with MiXCR, one row per CDR3 protein. The data show around 710,000 distinct CDR3 sequences, about half seen once. The TCR comes from a girl between 5 and 17 years old with multiple sclerosis. V usage is TRBV16 and J usage is TRBJ2-3, with D perhaps TRBD2 (6 bases). Material: blood. CDR3 sequence: CASSQSGGPDTQYF. The CDR3 DNA reads as TGTGCCAGCAGCCAATCGGGGGGACCGGATACGCAGTATTTT.